The 7 T cell receptor beta chains below were found in one sample sequenced in a study of blood T cell repertoires in COVID-19. The repertoire was sequenced with immunoSEQ multiplex PCR; TCRdb's copy has only in-frame clones and lacks some. The sample includes approximately 16,000 clones, about 91% seen only once; the top ten take approximately 12%. Sequencing was performed on peripheral blood. Every receptor here comes from a human donor in a cohort sampled during active COVID-19.

V and J are TRBV12-3 or TRBV12-4 and TRBJ1-1; TRBD1 agrees at 10 bases. The length of the CDR3 is 13 residues. V lost 3 bases and J lost 11; bases outside the gene matches: 6. Here the CDR3 reads CASSFKTGGEAFF. The DNA of the CDR3 is TGTGCCAGCAGTTTCAAGACAGGGGGCGAGGCTTTCTTT.

This chain joins TRBV5-6 and TRBJ1-1; 8 bases map to TRBD1. Germline V gene lookup returns CDR1 SGHDT and CDR2 YYEEEE. V shed 1 base, J shed 0 bases, and the junction held 5 bases outside the gene matches. The CDR3 runs to 16 residues. CDR3 bases: TGTGCCAGCAGCTTGCCAGGACAGGGCTTGAACACTGAAGCTTTCTTT. Its protein is CASSLPGQGLNTEAFF. The full variable domain, rest sourced from reference TRBV5-6 and TRBJ1-1, is DAGVTQSPTHLIKTRGQQVTLRCSPKSGHDTVSWYQQALGQGPQFIFQYYEEEERQRGNFPDRFSGHQFPNYSSELNVNALLLGDSALYLCASSLPGQGLNTEAFFGQGTRLTVV.

This clone was found once. The CDR3 loop is CASSNGDGEKLFF. The CDR3 DNA is TGTGCCAGTAGTAACGGAGATGGGGAAAAACTGTTTTTT. The rearrangement uses TRBV19 and TRBJ1-4; no definite D call. CDR1 is LNHDA, CDR2 SQIVND, per germline (reference sequence). The CDR3 length is 13 residues. Trimming pared 4 bases from V and 8 bases from J, leaving 11 bases between.

By sample share, this clone is hyperexpanded. V and J are TRBV28 and TRBJ2-3; D possibly corresponds to TRBD1 (5 bases). The ends were cut back, 2 bases at V and 2 bases at J, with 17 bases in the middle. Germline CDR1 and CDR2: MDHEN and SYDVKM. The CDR3 has 17 residues. The chain's CDR3 is CASSLEVTGHSTDTQYF. The CDR3 DNA is TGTGCCAGCAGTTTAGAGGTAACAGGCCACTCCACAGATACGCAGTATTTT.

The rearrangement joins TRBV3-1 (or the pseudogene TRBV3-2) to TRBJ1-1, with 9 nucleotides matching TRBD1. Per germline, CDR1 LGHDT and CDR2 YNNKEL (reference sequence). V gave up 2 bases and J gave up 4 bases; unmatched junction bases: 2. The CDR3 has 14 residues. The CDR3 loop is CASSQPTGGTEAFF. CDR3 bases: TGTGCCAGCAGCCAACCGACAGGGGGCACTGAAGCTTTCTTT.

This clone appeared a single time. The rearrangement uses TRBV28 and TRBJ1-1; D is uncertain. Germline CDR1 reads MDHEN; CDR2 reads SYDVKM. The CDR3 runs to 11 residues. Trimming stripped 5 bases from V and 8 bases from J, with 9 bases between. The CDR3 sequence is CASSRGWEAFF. The CDR3 nucleotides read TGTGCCAGCAGTAGAGGTTGGGAAGCTTTCTTT.

The chain combines TRBV5-1 with TRBJ2-1; the match to TRBD2 covers 10 bases. The germline V gene has CDR1 SGHRS and CDR2 YFSETQ. This CDR3 region has 19 residues. V was clipped by 1 base and J by 0 bases; unmatched bases: 10. The CDR3 region is CASSLTSGNPHTSYNEQFF. CDR3 sequence (DNA): TGCGCCAGCAGCTTGACTAGCGGGAACCCACATACCTCCTACAATGAGCAGTTCTTC.